The table lists the clone carrying this T cell receptor beta chain with a few counts. MiXCR was run by TCRdb on the 5' RACE reads, yielding one entry per CDR3 protein. The sample consists of some 320,000 distinct CDR3 sequences, roughly 13% of them appearing once. The record originates from a study of T-cell memory formation after mild COVID-19. The CDR3 consists of 15 residues. CDR1 and CDR2 from the germline V gene are SGHDN and FVKESK. The trim removed 1 base at V and 2 bases at J, leaving 2 bases unmatched. What was sequenced was PBMCs or a T cell subset sorted from them (not recorded which). The source is a man between 18 and 35 years old who had mild COVID-19 (a few samples of this study predate the infection). Cell type and time point are not known. The V and J genes are TRBV14 and TRBJ1-2; 9 nucleotides align to TRBD1. Here the CDR3 DNA reads TGTGCCAGCAGCCAAGCCGGGACAGGGAACTATGGCTACACCTTC. This sequence encodes CASSQAGTGNYGYTF.